In this sample, the clone carrying this T cell receptor (beta chain) turned up once. The antigen remains unidentified. The source of the sample is a study of cytomegalovirus exposure and HLA in healthy donors. TCRdb's table, derived via immunoSEQ multiplex PCR, lists solely in-frame clones and lacks some. Seen here are about 130,000 clones, roughly nine tenths observed once, and the top ten hold about 10%. Study observations and caveats: A list of 150 to 200 TCR beta chains associated with cytomegalovirus was given. Most TCR sequences were seen very rarely across donors, but some public TCRs occurred in many.

Sequenced: PBMCs. This TCR was recovered from a woman between 18 and 30 years old in good health and CMV-seropositive.

The CDR3: CASSADSNTEAFF. Written as DNA, the CDR3 is TGTGCCAGCAGCGCGGACAGTAACACTGAAGCTTTCTTT. The rearrangement uses TRBV9 and TRBJ1-1; possibly TRBD1 for D (6 bases). There are 13 residues in the CDR3. Trimming stripped 3 bases from V and 2 bases from J, with 8 bases between. Germline V gives CDR1 SGDLS, CDR2 YYNGEE.